The 6 T cell receptor beta chains below all came from one sample that was sequenced in a study of cytomegalovirus exposure and HLA in healthy donors. The PCR contained 60 Vbeta and 13 Jbeta primers. Generated by immunoSEQ multiplex PCR, the TCRdb table keeps only in-frame clones and is missing some. The sample consists of 150,000 or so clones, roughly 78% of them appearing once. The material sequenced was PBMCs. Receptor source: a man between 18 and 29 years old in good health and CMV-seropositive.

This rearrangement joins TRBV9 to TRBJ2-7, with TRBD2 identical over 13 bases. V shed 2 bases and J 5 bases; nucleotides not matched to a gene: 16. Per germline, CDR1 SGDLS and CDR2 YYNGEE. This CDR3 has 19 residues. CDR3 in DNA: TGTGCCAGCAGCGTCACCACGCCGGGACTAGCGGGGCCTCTAGACGAGCAGTACTTC. Its translation: CASSVTTPGLAGPLDEQYF. Full variable domain (rest looked up from reference TRBV9 and TRBJ2-7): DSGVTQTPKHLITATGQRVTLRCSPRSGDLSVYWYQQSLDQGLQFLIQYYNGEERAKGNILERFSAQQFPDLHSELNLSSLELGDSALYFCASSVTTPGLAGPLDEQYFGPGTRLTVT.

In the case of this clone: The junction shows a germline mismatch at one end, possibly a read error. This rearrangement joins TRBV7-9 to TRBJ2-1; 7 bases are shared with TRBD2. This CDR3 has 13 residues. The V gene's germline CDR1 is SEHNR and CDR2 FQNEAQ (reference sequence). The CDR3 DNA is TGTGCCAGCAGCTTAGGGGAGGGGATAGCGGCTCTCTTC. This encodes CASSLGEGIAALF.

A single count supports this clone. The rearrangement links TRBV2 to TRBJ2-7; possibly TRBD1 for D (6 bases). The CDR3 spans 15 residues. The V gene's germline CDR1 is SNHLY and CDR2 FYNNEI. Deletions cut 3 bases from V and 2 bases from J, with 14 bases between. The CDR3 sequence is CASSDWGQKPYEQYF. In DNA, the CDR3 is TGTGCCAGCAGTGATTGGGGGCAAAAGCCCTACGAGCAGTACTTC.

The chain joins TRBV28 to TRBJ1-4; a weak D match, TRBD1 (6 bases). The CDR3 contains 16 residues. Germline assignment: CDR1 MDHEN and CDR2 SYDVKM. The V end was cut by 5 bases, the J end by 3 bases, with 16 bases between. CDR3 DNA: TGTGCCAGCAGTCACTACAGGGAACGGCCTAATGAAAAACTGTTTTTT. Translation gives CASSHYRERPNEKLFF. The whole variable domain, remainder taken from reference TRBV28 and TRBJ1-4, is DVKVTQSSRYLVKRTGEKVFLECVQDMDHENMFWYRQDPGLGLRLIYFSYDVKMKEKGDIPEGYSVSREKKERFSLILESASTNQTSMYLCASSHYRERPNEKLFFGSGTQLSVL.

The chain employs TRBV5-8 and TRBJ2-7, with D perhaps matching TRBD1 (5 bases). Germline-derived CDR1 and CDR2 are SGHTS and YDEGEE. V lost 3 bases to trimming and J lost 2 bases, with 12 bases between them. CDR3 length: 14 amino acids. Here the CDR3 DNA reads TGTGCCAGCAGCTCGGACATCGGCGCCTACGAGCAGTACTTC. Amino acids: CASSSDIGAYEQYF.

The chain joins TRBV2 to TRBJ2-2; 7 nucleotides line up with TRBD2. The junction had 5 bases not matched to a gene; V was cut back by 7 bases and J by 3 bases. CDR1 and CDR2 from the germline V gene are SNHLY and FYNNEI. The CDR3 consists of 14 residues. This CDR3 reads CASTTSDYTGELFF. DNA for the CDR3: TGTGCCAGCACCACTAGCGACTACACCGGGGAGCTGTTTTTT.